This entry is about one T cell receptor (beta chain). A junction boundary mismatches the germline segment, possibly from a read error. CDR1 and CDR2 (germline): MNHNS, SASEGT. This CDR3 is built from 10 residues. This record comes from a study of long-term antiretroviral therapy in people with HIV. immunoSEQ v3.0 was run at survey level. Sequenced by immunoSEQ multiplex PCR; TCRdb stores in-frame clones only, minus some. This sample has about 24,000 clones, with roughly 87% found just once. This receptor was identified in a man aged 45-65 years with HIV. V gene TRBV6-1 combines with J gene TRBJ1-2; D call uncertain. Source: unsorted PBMCs, taken 0.4 years after starting antiretroviral therapy. This CDR3 reads CASSEARPSF. CDR3 DNA: TGTGCCAGCAGTGAAGCGAGGCCTAGCTTC.